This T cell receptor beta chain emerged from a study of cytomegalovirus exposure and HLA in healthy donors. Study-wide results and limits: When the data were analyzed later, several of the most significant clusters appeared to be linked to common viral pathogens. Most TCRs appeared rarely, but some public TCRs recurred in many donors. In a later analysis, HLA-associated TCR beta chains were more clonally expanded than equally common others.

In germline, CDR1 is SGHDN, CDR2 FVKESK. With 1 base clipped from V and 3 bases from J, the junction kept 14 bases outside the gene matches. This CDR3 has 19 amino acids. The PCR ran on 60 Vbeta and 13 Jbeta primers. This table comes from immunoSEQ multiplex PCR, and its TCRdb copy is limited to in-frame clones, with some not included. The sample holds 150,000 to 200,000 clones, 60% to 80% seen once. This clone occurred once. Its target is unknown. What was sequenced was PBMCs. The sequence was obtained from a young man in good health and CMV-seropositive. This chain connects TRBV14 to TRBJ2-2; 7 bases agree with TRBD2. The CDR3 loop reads CASSQGFSSGTVYTGELFF. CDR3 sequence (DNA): TGTGCCAGCAGCCAAGGGTTCTCTAGCGGCACCGTTTACACCGGGGAGCTGTTTTTT.